One and the same sample provided the 13 T cell receptor beta chains below, sequenced in a study of blood T cells in healthy people across ages. Primed by a sample-barcoded 5' primer and a J-beta primer mix, a second PCR proceeded for about 7 to 11 cycles. Using its own MiXCR run on the 5' RACE reads, TCRdb lists one record per CDR3 protein. The profile shows 600,000 or so distinct CDR3 sequences, about 30% of them singletons. Sequencing was performed on blood. The receptors derive from an elderly woman in good health.

This clonotype turned up a few times. A clone one base away is much larger, so this may be a read error. The chain joins TRBV6-5 to TRBJ1-2; 8 nucleotides agree with TRBD1. Germline assignment: CDR1 MNHEY and CDR2 SVGAGI. The V gene end was trimmed by 6 bases and the J gene end by 8 bases; junction bases not matched to a gene: 17. There are 16 residues in the CDR3. Here the CDR3 reads CASSLKSSDRGGGYTF. The CDR3 DNA sequence: TGTGCCAGCAGCTTAAAGAGTTCAGACAGGGGTGGCGGCTACACCTTC.

In this sample, this clonotype turned up many times. The CDR3 region has the DNA TGTGCCAGCAGCCCTACCGCGGGACAGGGGGATACGCAGTATTTT. Amino acid sequence: CASSPTAGQGDTQYF. This sequence joins TRBV7-8 and TRBJ2-3; 10 nucleotides line up with TRBD1. J gave up 6 bases and V 5 bases, and 8 bases lay outside the gene matches. The V gene's germline CDR1 is SGHVS and CDR2 FQNEAQ. This CDR3 spans 15 amino acids. Together with reference TRBV7-8 and TRBJ2-3, the CDR3 gives the full variable domain: GAGVSQSPRYKVAKRGQDVALRCDPISGHVSLFWYQQALGQGPEFLTYFQNEAQLDKSGLPSDRFFAERPEGSVSTLKIQRTQQEDSAVYLCASSPTAGQGDTQYFGPGTRLTVL.

Concerning this clonotype: A much bigger clone sits one base away, suggesting this may be a read error. The CDR3 bases are TGTGCCAGCAGCCAGGGGGGCGTGCAGACCCAGTACTTC. This encodes CASSQGGVQTQYF. This sequence joins TRBV11-2 and TRBJ2-5; a possible D gene is TRBD1 (7 bases). There are 13 residues in the CDR3. The germline V gene has CDR1 SGHAT and CDR2 FQNNGV. V was clipped by 5 bases and J by 6 bases, with 13 bases between them.

This clonotype was found many times. The J gene is TRBJ2-5, the V gene TRBV3-1; 11 nucleotides agree with TRBD2. The CDR3 spans 16 residues. Trimming at V came to 5 bases and at J to 2 bases, leaving 7 bases not matched to a gene. Germline V gives CDR1 LGHDT, CDR2 YNNKEL (reference sequence). The chain's CDR3 is CASSRRLAGIQETQYF. The CDR3 region has the DNA TGTGCCAGCAGCAGAAGACTAGCGGGGATACAAGAGACCCAGTACTTC.

Comment on this clonotype: One junction end does not reproduce the germline sequence, and a read error may be involved. V is TRBV9 and J is TRBJ1-2, with 8 bases that match TRBD1. The CDR3 is made up of 14 amino acids. Germline loops: CDR1 SGDLS, CDR2 YYNGEE. CDR3 residues: CASSVDQGALGCTF. As DNA, the CDR3 is TGTGCCAGCAGCGTAGATCAGGGGGCACTTGGCTGCACCTTC. The full variable domain, with the rest looked up from reference TRBV9 and TRBJ1-2, is DSGVTQTPKHLITATGQRVTLRCSPRSGDLSVYWYQQSLDQGLQFLIQYYNGEERAKGNILERFSAQQFPDLHSELNLSSLELGDSALYFCASSVDQGALGCTFGSGTRLTVV.

This clonotype was seen a handful of times. A much larger clone lies one base from this, so it may be a read error. The V call is TRBV9, the J call TRBJ2-5, with D tentatively TRBD1 (5 bases). V was cut by 0 bases and J by 11 bases, with 20 bases left in between. CDR3 length: 15 amino acids. Germline V gene lookup returns CDR1 SGDLS and CDR2 YYNGEE. The CDR3 protein is CASSVDLRQGNEQYF. CDR3 DNA sequence: TGTGCCAGCAGCGTAGATTTAAGGCAGGGCAATGAGCAGTACTTC.

The CDR3: CSADEGFSDEQFF. In nucleotides, the CDR3 is TGCAGTGCGGACGAGGGATTTTCTGATGAGCAGTTCTTC. The chain couples TRBV20-1 to TRBJ2-1; the D gene is possibly TRBD2 (5 bases). The germline V and J ends were trimmed by 6 bases and 8 bases, with 17 bases remaining between them. The CDR3 runs 13 residues. CDR1 and CDR2 from the germline V gene are DFQATT and SNEGSKA (reference sequence).

This clonotype was seen a handful of times. This may come from a read error, since a much larger clone is one base off. This chain joins TRBV20-1 and TRBJ2-5; unclear D gene. Trimming took off 0 bases at V and 5 bases at J, with 16 bases between the two ends. Per germline, CDR1 DFQATT and CDR2 SNEGSKA (reference sequence). CDR3 length: 15 residues. CDR3 bases: TGCAGTGCTAGAGATCAGTTAAGGGATCGTGAGACCCAGTACTTC. Its translation is CSARDQLRDRETQYF.

CDR3 sequence: CAWRVLHRGRGYTF. DNA of the CDR3: TGTGCCTGGAGGGTACTGCACAGGGGAAGAGGCTACACCTTC. The gene calls are TRBV30 and TRBJ1-2; 7 bases are shared with TRBD1. Trimming cost V 3 bases and J 8 bases; bases outside gene matches: 12. The CDR3 loop spans 14 amino acids. CDR1 GTSNPN and CDR2 SVGIG come from the germline V gene (reference sequence).

This clonotype was recorded at least ten times. The chain combines TRBV5-1 with TRBJ2-7, with D unresolved. Deletions cut 0 bases from V and 5 bases from J, with 18 bases between. The CDR3 runs 16 residues. Germline CDR1 is SGHRS and CDR2 is YFSETQ. CDR3 coding DNA: TGCGCCAGCAGCTTGGAACCCTCACCAGTACAAGACGAGCAGTACTTC. Protein sequence: CASSLEPSPVQDEQYF.

V and J are TRBV12-3 or TRBV12-4 and TRBJ2-7; 11 nucleotides match TRBD2. Gene TRBJ2-5 matches the end of the DNA better, so the J call may be wrong. This CDR3 is 15 amino acids long. The CDR3 reads CASSFQLAGAETQYF. The CDR3 DNA follows: TGTGCCAGCAGTTTTCAACTAGCGGGGGCAGAGACCCAGTACTTC.

Only a few counts were recorded for this clonotype. V gene TRBV5-5 combines with J gene TRBJ1-1; D is ambiguous. This CDR3 has 15 residues. Trimming took off 5 bases at V and 3 bases at J, with 17 bases between the two ends. Germline V CDR1 and CDR2: SGHKS, YYEKEE (reference sequence). The CDR3 nucleotides are TGTGCCAGCAGGCGGCCCGCGGGGATGGACACTGAAGCTTTCTTT. Residues: CASRRPAGMDTEAFF. Filled out from reference TRBV5-5 and TRBJ1-1, the complete variable domain reads DAGVTQSPTHLIKTRGQQVTLRCSPISGHKSVSWYQQVLGQGPQFIFQYYEKEERGRGNFPDRFSARQFPNYSSELNVNALLLGDSALYLCASRRPAGMDTEAFFGQGTRLTVV.

The rearrangement links TRBV10-3 to TRBJ2-2; the D gene could be TRBD1 or TRBD2 (6 bases each). The CDR3 is 15 amino acids. Germline loops: CDR1 ENHRY, CDR2 SYGVKD. Trimming pared 9 bases from V and 0 bases from J, leaving 14 bases between. CDR3 in amino acids: CAIPGGRSNTGELFF. The CDR3, as DNA: TGTGCCATACCCGGGGGCAGATCGAACACCGGGGAGCTGTTTTTT.